These 21 T cell receptor beta chains were all obtained from the same sample, sequenced in a study of T cell responses to AZD1222 COVID-19 vaccine. Some clones are missing from TCRdb's copy, which holds only in-frame ones; the method was immunoSEQ multiplex PCR. In the table there are around 100,000 clones, around nine tenths of which are singletons. Specimen: peripheral blood, collected on day 0 of AZD1222 vaccination. The receptors derive from an adult in good health.

The chain links TRBV7-3 to TRBJ2-5; unclear D gene. The CDR3 runs to 13 residues. The germline V gene has CDR1 SGHTA and CDR2 FQGTGA. Trimming stripped 5 bases from V and 5 bases from J, with 12 bases between. CDR3 DNA: TGTGCCAGCAGCCAATCGGTCGGGGAGACCCAGTACTTC. Encoded protein: CASSQSVGETQYF.

The CDR3 loop reads CASSLVGVNTEAFF. The CDR3 bases are TGTGCCAGCAGCTTAGTCGGGGTTAACACTGAAGCTTTCTTT. V usage is TRBV7-9 and J usage is TRBJ1-1, with D unclear. CDR3 length: 14 amino acids. Trimming removed 1 base from V and 2 bases from J, with 8 bases in between. In germline, CDR1 is SEHNR, CDR2 FQNEAQ (reference sequence).

The chain uses TRBV5-1 and TRBJ2-2; 9 nucleotides agree with TRBD2. The CDR3 has 16 residues. V trimming: 1 base; J trimming: 6 bases; junction bases outside the gene matches: 7. Germline V CDR1 and CDR2: SGHRS, YFSETQ. CDR3 amino acids: CASSLSGTSSAGELFF. The CDR3 DNA is TGCGCCAGCAGCTTGTCCGGGACTAGCAGCGCCGGGGAGCTGTTTTTT. The full variable domain, rest sourced from reference TRBV5-1 and TRBJ2-2, is KAGVTQTPRYLIKTRGQQVTLSCSPISGHRSVSWYQQTPGQGLQFLFEYFSETQRNKGNFPGRFSGRQFSNSRSEMNVSTLELGDSALYLCASSLSGTSSAGELFFGEGSRLTVL.

The chain employs TRBV19 and TRBJ2-5; TRBD2 matches 8 bases. Trimming took 4 bases from V and 5 from J; bases not matched to a gene: 3. The germline CDR1 and CDR2 sequences are LNHDA and SQIVND (reference sequence). There are 13 residues in the CDR3. The CDR3 reads CASSRGLGETQYF. CDR3 coding DNA: TGTGCCAGTAGTAGGGGACTAGGGGAGACCCAGTACTTC.

This chain uses TRBV19 with TRBJ2-3; D perhaps matches TRBD1 (5 bases). CDR1 is LNHDA, CDR2 SQIVND, per germline (reference sequence). This CDR3 has 13 amino acids. Trimming shortened V by 3 bases and J by 8 bases, and 12 bases separated the two germline ends. The CDR3, as DNA: TGTGCCAGTAGTATTAGGGGTCAGGCTACGCAGTATTTT. This sequence encodes CASSIRGQATQYF.

The chain has TRBV12-3 or TRBV12-4 and TRBJ1-1; D is ambiguous. Trimming removed 6 bases from V and 5 bases from J, with 10 bases in between. The CDR3 is made up of 12 amino acids. This chain's CDR3 is CASSTGGTEAFF. CDR3 DNA sequence: TGTGCCAGCAGCACCGGAGGGACTGAAGCTTTCTTT.

In regard to this clone: The sample carries other DNA sequences with the same CDR3. The chain employs TRBV5-1 and TRBJ2-5; D not certain. The CDR3 spans 12 residues. The germline V gene has CDR1 SGHRS and CDR2 YFSETQ. The V gene lost 2 bases and the J gene lost 1 base, with 3 bases spanning the gap. In DNA, the CDR3 is TGCGCCAGCAGCTTTAGCCAAGAGACCCAGTACTTC. It is translated as CASSFSQETQYF.

The gene calls are TRBV11-2 and TRBJ2-1; TRBD1 agrees at 7 bases. This CDR3 contains 15 residues. Germline CDR1 reads SGHAT; CDR2 reads FQNNGV. The ends lost 1 base at V and 7 bases at J; junction bases unmatched: 7. The CDR3 DNA reads TGTGCCAGCAGCTTAGTACCCGGACAGGAGAATGAGCAGTTCTTC. It is translated as CASSLVPGQENEQFF.

The chain uses TRBV12-3 or TRBV12-4 and TRBJ1-3, with no clear D. Trimming took off 6 bases at V and 4 bases at J, with 10 bases between the two ends. The CDR3 loop spans 13 amino acids. The CDR3 nucleotides read TGTGCCAGCAGACTCCTGGGGGGAAACACCATATATTTT. It specifies CASRLLGGNTIYF.

This clone came up once. In DNA form, the CDR3 reads TGTGCCAGCAGTCCCGACAGGGGGCTCTACAATGAGCAGTTCTTC. It is translated as CASSPDRGLYNEQFF. The J gene is TRBJ2-1, the V gene TRBV6-2 or TRBV6-3, with 10 bases that match TRBD1. Germline V gives CDR1 MNHEY, CDR2 SVGEGT. The CDR3 loop spans 15 amino acids. V was pared by 5 bases and J by 3 bases, with 4 bases of the junction left unmatched.

The CDR3, as DNA: TGTGCCAGCAGCCGAACAACGGGGAACACTGAAGCTTTCTTT. Translation: CASSRTTGNTEAFF. V gene TRBV2 combines with J gene TRBJ1-1; D call uncertain. CDR3 size: 14 residues. Per the germline V gene, CDR1 is SNHLY and CDR2 is FYNNEI. Trimming removed 6 bases at V and 1 base at J, with 12 bases between. Supplemented by reference TRBV2 and TRBJ1-1, the full variable domain reads EPEVTQTPSHQVTQMGQEVILRCVPISNHLYFYWYRQILGQKVEFLVSFYNNEISEKSEIFDDQFSVERPDGSNFTLKIRSTKLEDSAMYFCASSRTTGNTEAFFGQGTRLTVV.

The J gene is TRBJ2-1, the V gene TRBV5-4, with 12 bases that match TRBD1. With V trimmed by 3 bases and J by 6 bases, 4 bases remained unmatched. The CDR3 runs 15 residues. Germline V CDR1 and CDR2: SGHNT, YYREEE (reference sequence). The CDR3, as DNA: TGTGCCAGCAGCTGGAGGGACAGGGGGCTCAATGAGCAGTTCTTC. Encoded protein: CASSWRDRGLNEQFF.

This clone was counted once. The chain uses TRBV27 and TRBJ2-3; D is unresolved. This CDR3 contains 14 residues. CDR1 is MNHEY and CDR2 is SMNVEV in the germline V gene (reference sequence). Trimming pared 5 bases from V and 4 bases from J, leaving 13 bases between. CDR3 sequence (DNA): TGTGCCAGCAGTCCTCGGTCCCCCTCAGATACGCAGTATTTT. Residues: CASSPRSPSDTQYF.

This clone has only one observation. V and J are TRBV5-4 and TRBJ1-2; no clear D. The V end lost 2 bases, the J end lost 14 bases, and 16 bases lay between the germline ends. The CDR3 loop spans 12 amino acids. Germline V CDR1 and CDR2: SGHNT, YYREEE (reference sequence). CDR3 nucleotides: TGTGCCAGCAGCTTCGGATTCAGCGAGTTGACCTTC. Its protein is CASSFGFSELTF. The entire variable domain, with the rest obtained from reference TRBV5-4 and TRBJ1-2, is as follows: ETGVTQSPTHLIKTRGQQVTLRCSSQSGHNTVSWYQQALGQGPQFIFQYYREEENGRGNFPPRFSGLQFPNYSSELNVNALELDDSALYLCASSFGFSELTFGSGTRLTVV.

The J gene is TRBJ2-7, the V gene TRBV7-2; TRBD1 aligns across 9 bases. Germline CDR1 reads SGHTA; CDR2 reads FQGNSA. CDR3 length equals 14 residues. Trimming removed 5 bases from V and 4 bases from J; junction bases left unmatched: 6. In DNA, the CDR3 is TGTGCCAGCAGCCTCTGGGACAGGGAATACGAGCAGTACTTC. Translated: CASSLWDREYEQYF.

The chain employs TRBV19 and TRBJ1-4; D gene ambiguous. Germline V lookup: CDR1 LNHDA, CDR2 SQIVND (reference sequence). The ends were cut back, 7 bases at V and 6 bases at J, with 18 bases in the middle. The CDR3 has 15 residues. In nucleotides, the CDR3 is TGTGCCAGTACCCCCGGACCCTCATGGGATGAAAAACTGTTTTTT. Translation gives CASTPGPSWDEKLFF.

The chain couples TRBV30 to TRBJ2-7; D may be TRBD2 (7 bases). Trimming removed 3 bases at V and 0 bases at J, with 12 bases between. CDR1 and CDR2 (germline): GTSNPN, SVGIG (reference sequence). The CDR3 consists of 14 residues. The CDR3 nucleotides read TGTGCCTGGAGAGGGGGAGGGAGCTCCTACGAGCAGTACTTC. As protein: CAWRGGGSSYEQYF.

This sequence joins TRBV11-2 and TRBJ1-5; D unclear. The V end lost 5 bases, the J end lost 3 bases, and 8 bases lay between the germline ends. This CDR3 has 13 amino acids. Germline V gene sequence: CDR1 SGHAT, CDR2 FQNNGV. The CDR3 loop reads CASSETYNQPQHF. The CDR3, as DNA: TGTGCCAGCAGCGAAACTTACAATCAGCCCCAGCATTTT.

The rearrangement uses TRBV10-3 and TRBJ2-7; D may match TRBD1 or TRBD2 (5 bases each). Trimming stripped 6 bases from V and 0 bases from J, with 18 bases between. CDR3 length: 16 amino acids. Germline V CDR1 and CDR2: ENHRY, SYGVKD. The CDR3 loop reads CAIRDPGTQSSYEQYF. The CDR3 DNA is TGTGCCATCAGGGACCCCGGGACCCAGAGCTCCTACGAGCAGTACTTC.

The rearrangement joins TRBV5-8 to TRBJ1-6, with 9 bases identical to TRBD1. The germline gives CDR1 SGHTS, CDR2 YDEGEE. The length of the CDR3 is 17 residues. The trim removed 4 bases at V and 1 base at J, leaving 6 bases unmatched. DNA for the CDR3: TGTGCCAGCAGCCGGGGACAGGGCGAGTCCTATAATTCACCCCTCCACTTT. Its translation is CASSRGQGESYNSPLHF.

This clone was counted between two and nine times. The rearrangement uses TRBV7-8 and TRBJ2-7; possible D gene TRBD2, 6 bases. Trimming shortened V by 1 base and J by 2 bases, and 15 bases separated the two germline ends. Germline loops: CDR1 SGHVS, CDR2 FQNEAQ. The CDR3 is 16 residues long. CDR3 protein: CASSLVPGVGTYEQYF. CDR3 nucleotides: TGTGCCAGCAGCTTAGTGCCGGGAGTGGGAACCTACGAGCAGTACTTC.